These T cell receptor beta chains were read from a single sample in a study of CD8 T cells in Susac syndrome. TCRdb re-called the immunoSEQ multiplex PCR reads through MiXCR, storing one row per CDR3 protein. The sample holds over 350,000 distinct CDR3 sequences, approximately 85% seen once. The sequencing input was CD8+ T cells from PBMCs. The source is a human donor with multiple sclerosis. Both conserved end residues are part of each CDR3. A D gene is named only where the DNA matches it firmly. The size field is filled for only some rows; it gives once, few, many or a size class.

abundance,j_gene,d_gene,v_gene,CDR3aa,CDR3nt
.,TRBJ2-7,TRBD1,TRBV6-6,CASSYSAQGLYEQYF,TGTGCCAGCAGTTACTCAGCACAGGGGCTCTACGAGCAGTACTTC
.,TRBJ2-3,TRBD2,TRBV27,CASSFIGGASTDTQYF,TGTGCCAGCAGTTTTATCGGGGGGGCTAGCACAGATACGCAGTATTTT
.,TRBJ1-1,.,TRBV9,CASSVSGLDTEAFF,TGTGCCAGCAGCGTGTCAGGGCTAGACACTGAAGCTTTCTTT
.,TRBJ1-5,.,TRBV19,CASATYGINQPQHF,TGTGCCAGTGCAACATACGGGATCAATCAGCCCCAGCATTTT
few,TRBJ2-5,TRBD1,TRBV6-5,CASSLGTAEETQYF,TGTGCCAGCAGCCTAGGGACAGCAGAAGAGACCCAGTACTTC
.,TRBJ2-1,TRBD2,TRBV9,CASSAGLAIHEQFF,TGTGCCAGCAGCGCCGGACTAGCGATCCATGAGCAGTTCTTC
.,TRBJ1-1,.,TRBV4-1,CASSQEGWGNTEAFF,TGCGCCAGCAGCCAAGAAGGTTGGGGGAACACTGAAGCTTTCTTT
.,TRBJ2-7,.,TRBV12-3/TRBV12-4,CASSLQGNEQYF,TGTGCCAGCAGCCTACAGGGTAACGAGCAGTACTTC
.,TRBJ2-2,.,TRBV6-2/TRBV6-3,CASSGTLNTGELFF,TGTGCCAGCAGCGGGACTCTCAACACCGGGGAGCTGTTTTTT
.,TRBJ2-5,TRBD1,TRBV29-1,CSVEGQAYQETQYF,TGCAGCGTTGAGGGACAGGCGTACCAAGAGACCCAGTACTTC
.,TRBJ1-2,TRBD1,TRBV12-3/TRBV12-4,CASTSDRADILSNYGYTF,TGTGCCAGCACCTCGGACAGGGCGGACATTTTGTCTAACTATGGCTACACCTTC
.,TRBJ1-2,.,TRBV13,CASSQTLGDTF,TGTGCCAGCAGCCAAACACTCGGGGACACCTTC
once,TRBJ2-1,TRBD2,TRBV30,CACTGTSDYNEQFF,TGTGCCTGTACCGGGACTAGCGACTACAATGAGCAGTTCTTC
few,TRBJ2-7,.,TRBV5-4,CASSPRTDSYEQYF,TGTGCCAGCAGCCCTAGGACAGACTCCTACGAGCAGTACTTC
once,TRBJ1-5,.,TRBV5-6,CASSLNLIGGNQPQHF,TGTGCCAGCAGCTTGAACTTGATCGGGGGAAACCAGCCCCAGCATTTT
once,TRBJ2-1,.,TRBV15,CATRPGSTYNEQFF,TGTGCCACCAGACCAGGTTCGACCTACAATGAGCAGTTCTTC
.,TRBJ1-1,.,TRBV30,CASTGTSPEAFF,TGTGCCTCCACCGGGACGTCTCCTGAAGCTTTCTTT
.,TRBJ2-7,.,TRBV28,CASRIDQTPYEQYF,TGTGCCAGCAGGATAGACCAGACCCCCTACGAGCAGTACTTC
once,TRBJ1-2,TRBD1,TRBV11-2,CASSLEGTGLTYGYTF,TGTGCCAGCAGCTTAGAAGGGACAGGGCTTACCTATGGCTACACCTTC
.,TRBJ1-4,.,TRBV11-2,CASSLIGANEKLFF,TGTGCCAGCAGCTTGATTGGGGCTAATGAAAAACTGTTTTTT
.,TRBJ1-5,.,TRBV27,CASRPTGYDQPQHF,TGTGCCAGCAGACCGACGGGGTACGATCAGCCCCAGCATTTT
.,TRBJ1-2,.,TRBV29-1,CSVYSWAGYTF,TGCAGCGTTTATTCGTGGGCTGGCTACACCTTC
.,TRBJ2-2,.,TRBV3-1,CASRRRQDRSGELFF,TGTGCCAGCAGGAGGAGGCAGGATCGAAGCGGGGAGCTGTTTTTT
.,TRBJ2-7,.,TRBV6-2/TRBV6-3,CATSWGRYYEQYF,TGTGCCACCTCATGGGGCAGGTACTACGAGCAGTACTTC
.,TRBJ2-1,.,TRBV27,CASSAPGGFKEQFF,TGTGCCAGCAGTGCCCCGGGCGGGTTCAAGGAGCAGTTCTTC
.,TRBJ1-2,.,TRBV3-1,CASVGDYGYTF,TGTGCCAGCGTGGGTGACTATGGCTACACCTTC
once,TRBJ2-3,TRBD2,TRBV6-5,CASSYWGGAGGLADTQYF,TGTGCCAGCAGTTACTGGGGGGGAGCGGGGGGCCTCGCAGATACGCAGTATTTT
.,TRBJ2-5,.,TRBV3-1,CASSPPYQETQYF,TGTGCCAGCAGCCCTCCGTACCAAGAGACCCAGTACTTC
.,TRBJ2-7,.,TRBV4-1,CASSHLQGRYEQYF,TGCGCCAGCAGCCACCTGCAGGGCAGGTACGAGCAGTACTTC
.,TRBJ2-2,TRBD2,TRBV11-1,CASSPDQREGTGELFF,TGTGCCAGCAGCCCAGACCAGCGGGAGGGAACCGGGGAGCTGTTTTTT
.,TRBJ1-2,TRBD1,TRBV13,CASSSIRQGEYPRYGYTF,TGTGCCAGCAGCTCGATTCGACAGGGGGAATACCCCCGCTATGGCTACACCTTC
.,TRBJ1-1,.,TRBV3-1,CASGSYGGLNTEAFF,TGTGCCAGCGGATCCTACGGCGGCCTGAACACTGAAGCTTTCTTT
.,TRBJ2-3,TRBD2,TRBV9,CASSVGGLAADTQYF,TGTGCCAGCAGCGTAGGGGGACTAGCGGCAGATACGCAGTATTTT
.,TRBJ2-7,.,TRBV28,CASSFSDRAYEQYF,TGTGCCAGCAGTTTTTCGGACAGAGCCTACGAGCAGTACTTC
.,TRBJ1-1,.,TRBV7-9,CASSLLLPQNTEAFF,TGTGCCAGCAGCTTACTACTCCCGCAGAACACTGAAGCTTTCTTT
once,TRBJ2-5,TRBD2,TRBV30,CAWSRTSGRETQYF,TGTGCCTGGAGCCGGACTAGCGGGAGGGAGACCCAGTACTTC
few,TRBJ2-7,.,TRBV7-2,CASSSHGQGPPDYEQYF,TGTGCCAGCAGCTCCCACGGGCAGGGGCCACCCGATTACGAGCAGTACTTC
.,TRBJ2-5,.,TRBV20-1,CSARSLGKGTQYF,TGCAGTGCTAGGTCTTTAGGTAAAGGGACCCAGTACTTC
.,TRBJ1-5,.,TRBV15,CATSRDRSAGNQPQHF,TGTGCCACCAGCAGAGATCGGTCGGCAGGGAATCAGCCCCAGCATTTT
.,TRBJ1-4,.,TRBV6-1,CASSPGRELNEKLFF,TGTGCCAGCAGCCCCGGACGGGAACTCAATGAAAAACTGTTTTTT
few,TRBJ2-1,TRBD2,TRBV28,CASIPDAGGPDEQFF,TGTGCCAGCATCCCTGATGCGGGAGGGCCGGATGAGCAGTTCTTC
.,TRBJ2-1,TRBD2,TRBV6-1,CASIPTSGRGNEQFF,TGTGCCAGCATCCCGACTAGCGGGAGGGGCAATGAGCAGTTCTTC
.,TRBJ1-1,TRBD1,TRBV2,CASSDWDRNTEAFF,TGTGCCAGCAGTGACTGGGACAGGAACACTGAAGCTTTCTTT
.,TRBJ2-1,TRBD2,TRBV20-1,CSARVWLAGGYEQFF,TGCAGTGCTAGAGTTTGGCTAGCGGGAGGATATGAGCAGTTCTTC
.,TRBJ1-2,TRBD1,TRBV29-1,CSVVGGSLGYGYTF,TGCAGCGTTGTAGGGGGCAGCCTCGGCTATGGCTACACCTTC
.,TRBJ1-1,.,TRBV30,CAWSVGAMNTEAFF,TGTGCCTGGAGTGTCGGGGCCATGAACACTGAAGCTTTCTTT
.,TRBJ2-1,.,TRBV7-6,CASSPPGTRTYNEQFF,TGTGCCAGCAGCCCTCCCGGGACCCGCACCTACAATGAGCAGTTCTTC
.,TRBJ1-6,.,TRBV5-1,CASSFGEDNSPLHF,TGCGCCAGCAGCTTCGGTGAAGATAATTCACCCCTCCACTTT
once,TRBJ2-5,.,TRBV3-1,CASSHVITYEETQYF,TGTGCCAGCAGCCATGTGATCACTTACGAAGAGACCCAGTACTTC
.,TRBJ1-5,.,TRBV4-1,CASSPYLDNSNQPQHF,TGCGCCAGCAGCCCTTACCTGGACAATAGCAATCAGCCCCAGCATTTT
.,TRBJ1-5,.,TRBV19,CASNTGNNQPQHF,TGTGCCAGTAATACAGGGAACAATCAGCCCCAGCATTTT
.,TRBJ2-7,TRBD1,TRBV13,CASSERDRGAYEQYF,TGTGCCAGCAGCGAGAGGGACAGGGGAGCCTACGAGCAGTACTTC